Presented here are 14 T cell receptor beta chains from one specimen sequenced in a study of technical replicates of blood from a few donors. The assay was immunoSEQ multiplex PCR, and TCRdb's table has in-frame clones only and misses some. The table lists tens of thousands of clones, 85% to 95% of them singletons. Sequences were obtained from PBMCs. These TCRs come from a human donor in good health. Some clones in this sample may be carry-over from other donors' samples.

This chain uses TRBV29-1 with TRBJ2-5; 8 bases are a match to TRBD2. With V trimmed by 7 bases and J by 5 bases, 6 bases remained unmatched. The germline gives CDR1 SQVTM, CDR2 ANQGSEA. The CDR3 covers 12 residues. CDR3 DNA: TGCAGCGCCCGGGGGGGGCCCGAGACCCAGTACTTC. It is translated as CSARGGPETQYF.

The chain is built from TRBV7-6 and TRBJ2-3, with D possibly TRBD1 on 5 matching bases. Germline CDR1 is SGHVS and CDR2 is FNYEAQ. The CDR3 is 15 residues long. Trimming took off 4 bases at V and 7 bases at J, with 18 bases between the two ends. CDR3: CASSSGQPPGYTQYF. For the CDR3, the DNA is TGTGCCAGCAGCTCTGGACAACCTCCCGGGTATACGCAGTATTTT.

This chain links TRBV27 with TRBJ1-6; no clear D gene. Germline loops: CDR1 MNHEY, CDR2 SMNVEV (reference sequence). This CDR3 is 15 amino acids long. With 3 bases removed from V and 1 base from J, the gap between germline ends came to 7 bases. The CDR3 DNA reads as TGTGCCAGCAGTTTGACCGGGTCCTATAATTCACCCCTCCACTTT. Protein: CASSLTGSYNSPLHF.

A single count supports this clone. The chain couples TRBV7-2 to TRBJ2-3; 8 bases are shared with TRBD2. V lost 4 bases, J lost 6 bases, and 9 bases stayed unmatched. Germline-derived CDR1 and CDR2 are SGHTA and FQGNSA. This CDR3 has 15 residues. In DNA form, the CDR3 reads TGTGCCAGCAGCTCTCGGGGGGGCTCTTTCGATACGCAGTATTTT. This translates into CASSSRGGSFDTQYF.

The CDR3, as DNA: TGCGCCAGCAGCCAGGGACAGGGGGCGAGCTACGAGCAGTACTTC. Protein sequence: CASSQGQGASYEQYF. The J gene is TRBJ2-7, the V gene TRBV4-1; 12 bases align to TRBD1. The CDR3 has 15 residues. J lost 3 bases, V lost 3 bases, and 3 bases had no gene match. Per the germline V gene, CDR1 is MGHRA and CDR2 is YSYEKL.

In this sample, this clone turned up once. This rearrangement joins TRBV4-3 to TRBJ2-2; the match to TRBD1 covers 9 bases. CDR1 is LGHNA and CDR2 is YSLEER in the germline V gene. The CDR3 runs 15 residues. The ends lost 4 bases at V and 5 bases at J; junction bases unmatched: 5. CDR3 region: CASSPGQGGTGELFF. For the CDR3, the DNA is TGCGCCAGCAGCCCGGGACAGGGAGGGACCGGGGAGCTGTTTTTT.

J is TRBJ2-5 and V is TRBV7-9; 10 bases match TRBD1. The CDR3 has 16 amino acids. V dropped 5 bases and J dropped 5; count of bases not matched to a gene: 11. Germline CDR1 SEHNR, CDR2 FQNEAQ (reference sequence). The DNA for the CDR3 is TGTGCCAGCAGCCTACGAACCGGGACAGGGGTGGAGACCCAGTACTTC. Encoded protein: CASSLRTGTGVETQYF.

The chain has TRBV7-3 and TRBJ2-3, with 7 bases identical to TRBD2. The CDR3 runs to 16 residues. Germline CDR1 is SGHTA and CDR2 is FQGTGA. With V trimmed by 5 bases and J by 2 bases, 10 bases remained unmatched. CDR3 in amino acids: CASSNRLASTTDTQYF. DNA of the CDR3: TGTGCCAGCAGCAACCGACTAGCCTCAACCACAGATACGCAGTATTTT. The full variable domain, completed using reference TRBV7-3 and TRBJ2-3, is GAGVSQTPSNKVTEKGKYVELRCDPISGHTALYWYRQSLGQGPEFLIYFQGTGAADDSGLPNDRFFAVRPEGSVSTLKIQRTERGDSAVYLCASSNRLASTTDTQYFGPGTRLTVL.

The chain has TRBV19 and TRBJ2-7, with D possibly matching TRBD2 (7 bases). The V end lost 6 bases, the J end lost 1 base, and 10 bases lay between the germline ends. Germline values: CDR1 LNHDA, CDR2 SQIVND (reference sequence). The CDR3 extends over 13 amino acids. CDR3 in amino acids: CASRRGQSYEQYF. The CDR3 coding sequence is TGTGCCAGTAGGCGGGGGCAATCCTACGAGCAGTACTTC.

V and J are TRBV21-1 and TRBJ1-2; TRBD1 was called by the table and not checked on the DNA. TRBV21-1 is labeled a pseudogene. The CDR3 covers 14 residues. CDR3 loop: CASNRSYRVEGYTF. CDR3 in DNA: TGTGCCAGCAACCGAAGTTACAGGGTGGAAGGCTACACCTTC.

This chain links TRBV19 with TRBJ1-2; D is unresolved. The CDR3 spans 13 residues. Trimming left V 3 bases short and J 8 bases short, with 13 bases between. Germline-derived CDR1 and CDR2 are LNHDA and SQIVND (reference sequence). The CDR3 here is CASSITGVGGYTF. The CDR3 region has the DNA TGTGCCAGTAGTATCACGGGAGTGGGCGGCTACACCTTC.

The V and J genes are TRBV14 and TRBJ1-6; 7 nucleotides agree with TRBD1. This CDR3 comprises 16 residues. Germline V gene sequence: CDR1 SGHDN, CDR2 FVKESK. The V segment lost 5 bases and the J segment 2 bases; nucleotides outside the gene matches: 6. The chain's CDR3 is CASSARTGTYNSPLHF. In nucleotides, the CDR3 is TGTGCCAGCAGCGCCCGGACAGGAACCTATAATTCACCCCTCCACTTT.

This chain uses TRBV7-8 with TRBJ2-7, with 7 bases matching TRBD1. The V gene's germline CDR1 is SGHVS and CDR2 FQNEAQ. The CDR3 runs to 15 residues. The V and J ends lost 5 bases and 4 bases, in that order; junction bases with no gene match: 11. Here the CDR3 reads CASSPLGQGEYEQYF. The CDR3 nucleotides are TGTGCCAGCAGCCCGTTGGGGCAGGGGGAATACGAGCAGTACTTC. Full variable domain (remainder filled in from reference TRBV7-8 and TRBJ2-7): GAGVSQSPRYKVAKRGQDVALRCDPISGHVSLFWYQQALGQGPEFLTYFQNEAQLDKSGLPSDRFFAERPEGSVSTLKIQRTQQEDSAVYLCASSPLGQGEYEQYFGPGTRLTVT.

The rearrangement links TRBV5-1 to TRBJ2-7; D perhaps matches TRBD1 (6 bases). V lost 5 bases, J lost 5 bases, and 14 bases lay in between. This CDR3 comprises 13 residues. Germline V gives CDR1 SGHRS, CDR2 YFSETQ. The CDR3 DNA is TGCGCCAGCAGACCAACAGGGACGGACGAGCAGTACTTC. Protein sequence: CASRPTGTDEQYF.